This T cell receptor (beta chain) is drawn from a study of cytomegalovirus exposure and HLA in healthy donors. Produced via immunoSEQ multiplex PCR; TCRdb's table is partial and in-frame only. The sample yields over 100,000 clones, about 88% seen once. Remarks on this clone: The antigen is unknown.

The donors were part of the validation cohort of 120 subjects. That cohort was separate from the first cohort, which comprised some 670 subjects. The CDR3 is 13 amino acids. CDR1 and CDR2 (germline): LNHNV, YYDKDF (reference sequence). Trimming removed 8 bases from V and 4 bases from J, with 14 bases in between. Broader study findings: Rarity held for most TCR sequences, but there were some public TCRs that occurred in many donors.

The chain joins TRBV15 to TRBJ2-5; D is perhaps TRBD2 (6 bases). The sequenced material came from PBMCs. The source is a woman younger than 35 in good health and CMV-seronegative. DNA of the CDR3: TGTGCCACCGCGACCGGGACTTCAGAGACCCAGTACTTC. Its translation is CATATGTSETQYF.